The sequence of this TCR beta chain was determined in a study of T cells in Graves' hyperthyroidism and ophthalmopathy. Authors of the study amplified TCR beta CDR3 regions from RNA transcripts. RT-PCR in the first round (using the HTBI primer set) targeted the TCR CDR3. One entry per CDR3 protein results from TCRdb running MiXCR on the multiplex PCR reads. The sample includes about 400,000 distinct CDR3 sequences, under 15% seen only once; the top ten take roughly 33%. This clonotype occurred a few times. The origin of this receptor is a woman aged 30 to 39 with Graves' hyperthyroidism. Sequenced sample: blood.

The CDR3 protein is CASSLAPSGSWDEQFF. In nucleotides, the CDR3 is TGTGCCAGCAGCTTAGCCCCTAGCGGGAGTTGGGATGAGCAGTTCTTC. The chain joins TRBV13 to TRBJ2-1, with 10 bases that match TRBD2. V gave up 1 base and J gave up 8 bases; unmatched junction bases: 8. The germline CDR1 and CDR2 sequences are PRHDT and FYEKMQ (reference sequence). This CDR3 is built from 16 residues. Using reference TRBV13 and TRBJ2-1 for the parts outside the CDR3, the full variable domain is AAGVIQSPRHLIKEKRETATLKCYPIPRHDTVYWYQQGPGQDPQFLISFYEKMQSDKGSIPDRFSAQQFSDYHSELNMSSLELGDSALYFCASSLAPSGSWDEQFFGPGTRLTVL.